Listed below are T cell receptor beta chains from one sample, sequenced in a study of graft-versus-host responses after intestinal transplantation. These receptors have no known antigen. Method: immunoSEQ multiplex PCR; TCRdb's copy keeps in-frame clones and lacks some. The sample has about 120,000 clones; roughly 95% are singletons. Sequences were derived from unstimulated CD8+ T cells sorted from spleen or lymph node cells, sampled before intestinal transplant. The source is a human donor who received an intestinal transplant. The CDR3 runs from the conserved cysteine through the conserved F or W. A D gene is named only where the DNA matches it firmly. The size field is filled for only some rows; it gives once, few, many or a size class.

>TRBV29-1|TRBJ1-1|NA|NA
TGCAGCGTTGTGGGAGGGTGGAACACTGAAGCTTTCTTT
CSVVGGWNTEAFF
>TRBV13|TRBJ2-7|NA|NA
TGTGCCAGCAGCTACGGGACGGAATCCTACGAGCAGTACTTC
CASSYGTESYEQYF
>TRBV13|TRBJ2-1|NA|NA
TGTGCCAGCAGCTTAGGCACGGGCCAGGGAGAGCAGTTCTTC
CASSLGTGQGEQFF
>TRBV6-1|TRBJ2-2|NA|NA
TGTGCCAGCAGTGAGTGGCCAACCGGGGAGCTGTTTTTT
CASSEWPTGELFF
>TRBV13|TRBJ2-7|NA|NA
TGTGCCAGCAGCCATGGTACCTACGAGCAGTACTTC
CASSHGTYEQYF
>TRBV28|TRBJ2-2|NA|TRBD2
TGTGCCAGCAGTTTATCCGGGGGGACCGGGGAGCTGTTTTTT
CASSLSGGTGELFF
>TRBV19|TRBJ2-1|NA|TRBD2
TGTGCCAGTAGTATAGGGCTAGCGGGAGGGCGTGAGCAGTTCTTC
CASSIGLAGGREQFF
>TRBV7-2|TRBJ1-2|NA|NA
TGTGCCAACCCCCCCCGAGAGGGGTTCCCCCTCTATGGCTACACCTTC
CANPPREGFPLYGYTF
>TRBV11-2|TRBJ1-5|NA|NA
TGTGCCAGCAGCCCCTTTGGGGACGGCAGCAATCAGCCCCAGCATTTT
CASSPFGDGSNQPQHF
>TRBV2|TRBJ2-7|NA|NA
TGTGCCAGCAGTGCCCCTAGAGTCGAGCAGTACTTC
CASSAPRVEQYF
>TRBV6-6|TRBJ2-7|NA|TRBD2
TGTGCCAGCAGTCCCAAAACGGGGGGAGGCGGCGAGCAGTACTTC
CASSPKTGGGGEQYF
>TRBV11-3|TRBJ2-7|NA|NA
TGTGCCAGCAGCTTCGATACCTACGAGCAGTACTTC
CASSFDTYEQYF
>TRBV5-1|TRBJ2-1|NA|NA
TGCGCCAGCAGCTTGTTAGCTGGATCAACGGACAATGAGCAGTTCTTC
CASSLLAGSTDNEQFF
>TRBV2|TRBJ1-5|once|NA
TGTGCCAGCACCACCTCGGACAGCAATCAGCCCCAGCATTTT
CASTTSDSNQPQHF
>TRBV29-1|TRBJ2-7|NA|TRBD1
TGCAGCGTGCGGACAGGGGGCGGCGAGCAGTACTTC
CSVRTGGGEQYF
>TRBV9|TRBJ2-5|NA|TRBD2
TGTGCCAGCAGCGTAGAATCGGGAGGGCCCCGAGAGACCCAGTACTTC
CASSVESGGPRETQYF
>TRBV7-7|TRBJ2-5|once|TRBD1
TGTGCTAGCAGTACCGGGACAGGTTCCCCAGAGACCCAGTACTTC
CASSTGTGSPETQYF
>TRBV6-5|TRBJ2-1|NA|NA
TGTGCCAGCAGCCCCTTAGGGGACGATGAGCAGTTCTTC
CASSPLGDDEQFF
>TRBV2|TRBJ2-7|once|TRBD2
TGTGCCAGCAGCGCCGGGACTAGCGGGAGGGCCGACAACGAGCAGTACTTC
CASSAGTSGRADNEQYF
>TRBV7-9|TRBJ2-7|NA|NA
TGTGCCAGCAGCCCAGGGATTGGGATTGACGAGCAGTACTTC
CASSPGIGIDEQYF
>TRBV11-2|TRBJ2-1|once|TRBD2
TGTGCCAGCAGCTTAGCTAAAACCGGGACTAGCGGTTACAATGAGCAGTTCTTC
CASSLAKTGTSGYNEQFF
>TRBV19|TRBJ2-1|NA|TRBD2
TGTGCCAGTAGTATAGGGACTAGCGGGAGCAATGAGCAGTTCTTC
CASSIGTSGSNEQFF
>TRBV7-7|TRBJ2-2|NA|NA
TGTGCTAGCGGTCAGTATTACAACACCGGGGAGCTGTTTTTT
CASGQYYNTGELFF
>TRBV6-1|TRBJ2-5|NA|NA
TGTGCCAGCAGTGGACCGAACCAGGGATTAGAGACCCAGTACTTC
CASSGPNQGLETQYF
>TRBV7-6|TRBJ2-1|NA|NA
TGTGCCAGCAGCTTATCCGGCTCCTACAATGAGCAGTTCTTC
CASSLSGSYNEQFF
>TRBV19|TRBJ2-7|NA|NA
TGTGCCAGTAGTATGGGGGCCATTGGCGAGCAGTACTTC
CASSMGAIGEQYF
>TRBV6-5|TRBJ2-2|NA|NA
TGTGCCAGCGGGAGGAACACCGGGGAGCTGTTTTTT
CASGRNTGELFF
>TRBV7-8|TRBJ2-2|NA|TRBD2
TGTGCCAGCAGCTTAGGATTCCTAGCGGCGAACACCGGGGAGCTGTTTTTT
CASSLGFLAANTGELFF
>TRBV13|TRBJ2-1|NA|NA
TGTGCCAGCAGACCGAGGGACAAGGCCTACAATGAGCAGTTCTTC
CASRPRDKAYNEQFF